The 4 T cell receptor beta chains reported below all come from one sample, sequenced in a study of T cell changes during pregnancy in multiple sclerosis. The repertoire was sequenced with immunoSEQ multiplex PCR; TCRdb's copy has only in-frame clones and lacks some. The sample contains about 60,000 clones, roughly 93% of which appear only once. Sequenced material: CD8+ T cells from peripheral blood mononuclear cells, taken in the second trimester of pregnancy. These receptors originate from a female donor with multiple sclerosis, enrolled in a pregnancy study.

The gene calls are TRBV4-3 and TRBJ2-7; D possibly corresponds to TRBD2 (6 bases). V was clipped by 0 bases and J by 2 bases, with 14 bases between them. Germline V CDR1 and CDR2: LGHNA, YSLEER. The CDR3 runs to 16 residues. The chain's CDR3 is CASSQDGGTGPYEQYF. Written as DNA, the CDR3 is TGCGCCAGCAGCCAAGATGGGGGGACGGGACCCTACGAGCAGTACTTC.

V usage is TRBV6-5 and J usage is TRBJ1-1; maybe TRBD1 (5 bases). Germline V gene lookup returns CDR1 MNHEY and CDR2 SVGAGI. Trimming took off 6 bases at V and 4 bases at J, with 12 bases between the two ends. The CDR3 runs to 13 residues. The DNA for the CDR3 is TGTGCCAGCAGCCCTGACAGTTTCACTGAAGCTTTCTTT. It is translated as CASSPDSFTEAFF.

This chain connects TRBV12-1 to TRBJ2-3; the D call in the table, TRBD2, was not verified against the DNA. TRBV12-1 is flagged as a pseudogene. This CDR3 has 15 residues. The CDR3 here is CASRDPRGEADTQYF. The CDR3 nucleotides are TGTGCCAGCAGGGACCCCCGGGGGGAAGCGGATACGCAGTATTTT.

V is TRBV10-1 and J is TRBJ2-2, with 8 nucleotides matching TRBD1. This CDR3 comprises 20 residues. Germline loops: CDR1 WNHNN, CDR2 SYGVQD (reference sequence). Trimming at V came to 0 bases and at J to 3 bases, leaving 15 bases not matched to a gene. The CDR3 bases are TGCGCCAGCAGTGAGTCCTCCCCGAGAGACAGGGGAGTCGACACCGGGGAGCTGTTTTTT. Encoded protein: CASSESSPRDRGVDTGELFF.